This T cell receptor beta chain was sequenced in a study of T cells after yellow fever vaccination. Overall study results and limits: Clonotypes found in both CD4 and CD8 compartments made up a small share. Booster sampling recovered most clones from primary vaccination (roughly 97% CD4, over 75% CD8).

In the case of this clonotype: No antigen is known for it.

CDR3 size: 15 residues. Trimming removed 1 base from V and 0 bases from J, with 8 bases in between. Per germline, CDR1 MGHRA and CDR2 YSYEKL. TCRdb passed the 5' RACE reads through MiXCR, listing each CDR3 protein once. The sample contains 300,000 to 450,000 distinct CDR3 sequences, around 8.1% of which appear only once. The sequence came from a man between 18 and 35 years old who received the YFV17D yellow fever vaccine. This sequence joins TRBV4-1 and TRBJ2-3; D gene unclear. This specimen was PBMCs, taken roughly 47 days after the first yellow fever vaccination. CDR3: CASSQALLSTDTQYF. CDR3 DNA: TGCGCCAGCAGCCAAGCCCTGCTCAGCACAGATACGCAGTATTTT.